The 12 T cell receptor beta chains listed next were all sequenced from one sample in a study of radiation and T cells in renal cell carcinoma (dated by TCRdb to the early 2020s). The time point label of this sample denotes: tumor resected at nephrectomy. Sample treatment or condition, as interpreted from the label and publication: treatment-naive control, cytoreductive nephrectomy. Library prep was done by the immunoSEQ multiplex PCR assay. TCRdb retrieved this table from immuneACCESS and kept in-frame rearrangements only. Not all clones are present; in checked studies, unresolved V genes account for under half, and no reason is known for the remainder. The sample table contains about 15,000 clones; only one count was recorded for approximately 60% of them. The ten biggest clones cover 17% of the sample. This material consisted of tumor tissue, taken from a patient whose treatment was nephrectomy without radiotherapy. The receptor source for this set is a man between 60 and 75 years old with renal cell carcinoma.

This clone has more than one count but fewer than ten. CDR3 sequence (DNA): TGTGCCAGCAGTGAAGCACCCTCGGGCGATACGCAGTATTTT. This encodes CASSEAPSGDTQYF. The chain employs TRBV2 and TRBJ2-3; D not resolved. The CDR3 runs 14 residues. V dropped 0 bases and J dropped 6 bases, with 10 bases sitting between them. Germline V gene lookup returns CDR1 SNHLY and CDR2 FYNNEI.

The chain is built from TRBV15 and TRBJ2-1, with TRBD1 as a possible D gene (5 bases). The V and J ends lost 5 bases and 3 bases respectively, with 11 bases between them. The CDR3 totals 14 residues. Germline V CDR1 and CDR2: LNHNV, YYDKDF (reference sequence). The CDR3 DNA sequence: TGTGCCACCAGCTCCCGGACATACTACAATGAGCAGTTCTTC. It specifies CATSSRTYYNEQFF.

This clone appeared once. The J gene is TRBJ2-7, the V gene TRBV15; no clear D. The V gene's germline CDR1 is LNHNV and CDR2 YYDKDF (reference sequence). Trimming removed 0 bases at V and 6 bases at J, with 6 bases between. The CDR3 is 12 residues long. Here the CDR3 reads CATSREWGEQYF. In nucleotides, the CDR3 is TGTGCCACCAGCAGAGAATGGGGCGAGCAGTACTTC. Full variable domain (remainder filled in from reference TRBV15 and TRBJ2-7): DAMVIQNPRYQVTQFGKPVTLSCSQTLNHNVMYWYQQKSSQAPKLLFHYYDKDFNNEADTPDNFQSRRPNTSFCFLDIRSPGLGDTAMYLCATSREWGEQYFGPGTRLTVT.

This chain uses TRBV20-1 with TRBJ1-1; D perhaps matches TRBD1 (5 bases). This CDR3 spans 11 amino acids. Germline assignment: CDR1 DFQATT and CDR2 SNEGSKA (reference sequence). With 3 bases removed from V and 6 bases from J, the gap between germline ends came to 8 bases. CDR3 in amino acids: CSARGVAEAFF. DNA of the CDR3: TGCAGTGCTAGGGGGGTCGCTGAAGCTTTCTTT.

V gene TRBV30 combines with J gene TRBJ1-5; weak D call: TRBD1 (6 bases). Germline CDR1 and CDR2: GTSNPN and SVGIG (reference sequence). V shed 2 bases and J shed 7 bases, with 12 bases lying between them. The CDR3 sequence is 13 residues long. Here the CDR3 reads CAWSPGAGQPQHF. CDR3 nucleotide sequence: TGTGCCTGGAGTCCGGGGGCCGGGCAGCCCCAGCATTTT.

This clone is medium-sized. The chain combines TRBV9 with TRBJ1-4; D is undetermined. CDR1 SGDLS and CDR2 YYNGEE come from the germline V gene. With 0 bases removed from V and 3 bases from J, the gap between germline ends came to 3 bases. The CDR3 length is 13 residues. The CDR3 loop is CASSVGPNEKLFF. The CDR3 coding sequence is TGTGCCAGCAGCGTAGGCCCTAATGAAAAACTGTTTTTT. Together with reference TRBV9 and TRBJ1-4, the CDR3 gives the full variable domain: DSGVTQTPKHLITATGQRVTLRCSPRSGDLSVYWYQQSLDQGLQFLIQYYNGEERAKGNILERFSAQQFPDLHSELNLSSLELGDSALYFCASSVGPNEKLFFGSGTQLSVL.

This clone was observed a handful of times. CDR3 sequence: CASTLKGRQDNYGYTF. The CDR3 DNA is TGTGCCAGTACCCTAAAGGGCCGACAGGATAACTATGGCTACACCTTC. The V gene is TRBV19, the J gene TRBJ1-2, with D possibly being TRBD1 (6 bases). The CDR3 loop spans 16 amino acids. Trimming removed 7 bases at V and 1 base at J, with 19 bases between. CDR1 and CDR2 from the germline V gene are LNHDA and SQIVND (reference sequence).

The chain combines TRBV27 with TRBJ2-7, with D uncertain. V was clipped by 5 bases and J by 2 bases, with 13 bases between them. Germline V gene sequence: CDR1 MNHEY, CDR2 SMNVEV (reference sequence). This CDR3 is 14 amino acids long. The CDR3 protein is CASSPSTTTYEQYF. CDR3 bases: TGTGCCAGCAGTCCTTCGACAACTACCTACGAGCAGTACTTC.

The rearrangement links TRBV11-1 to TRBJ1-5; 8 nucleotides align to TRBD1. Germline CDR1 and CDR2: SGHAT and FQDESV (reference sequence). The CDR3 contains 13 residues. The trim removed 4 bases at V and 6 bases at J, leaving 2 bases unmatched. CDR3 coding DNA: TGTGCCAGCAGCTCCGACAGGGGTCAGCCCCAGCATTTT. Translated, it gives CASSSDRGQPQHF.

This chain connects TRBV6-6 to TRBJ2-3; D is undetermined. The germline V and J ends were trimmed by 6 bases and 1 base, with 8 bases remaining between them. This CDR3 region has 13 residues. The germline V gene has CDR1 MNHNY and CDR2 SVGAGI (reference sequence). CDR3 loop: CASRNDGTDTQYF. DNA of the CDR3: TGTGCCAGCAGAAACGACGGCACAGATACGCAGTATTTT.

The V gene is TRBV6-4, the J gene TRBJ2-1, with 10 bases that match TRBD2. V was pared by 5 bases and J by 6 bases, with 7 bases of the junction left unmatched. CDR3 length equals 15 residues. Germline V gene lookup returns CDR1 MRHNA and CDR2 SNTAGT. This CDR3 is CASSHSGRQGNEQFF. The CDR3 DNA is TGTGCCAGCAGTCATAGCGGGAGGCAGGGCAATGAGCAGTTCTTC.

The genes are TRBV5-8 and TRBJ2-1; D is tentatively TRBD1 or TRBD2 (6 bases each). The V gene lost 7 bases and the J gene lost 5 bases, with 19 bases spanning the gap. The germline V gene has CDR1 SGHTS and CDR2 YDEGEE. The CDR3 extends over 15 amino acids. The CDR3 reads CASAFPAGHNNEQFF. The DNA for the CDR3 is TGTGCCAGCGCCTTCCCCGCGGGACACAACAATGAGCAGTTCTTC.